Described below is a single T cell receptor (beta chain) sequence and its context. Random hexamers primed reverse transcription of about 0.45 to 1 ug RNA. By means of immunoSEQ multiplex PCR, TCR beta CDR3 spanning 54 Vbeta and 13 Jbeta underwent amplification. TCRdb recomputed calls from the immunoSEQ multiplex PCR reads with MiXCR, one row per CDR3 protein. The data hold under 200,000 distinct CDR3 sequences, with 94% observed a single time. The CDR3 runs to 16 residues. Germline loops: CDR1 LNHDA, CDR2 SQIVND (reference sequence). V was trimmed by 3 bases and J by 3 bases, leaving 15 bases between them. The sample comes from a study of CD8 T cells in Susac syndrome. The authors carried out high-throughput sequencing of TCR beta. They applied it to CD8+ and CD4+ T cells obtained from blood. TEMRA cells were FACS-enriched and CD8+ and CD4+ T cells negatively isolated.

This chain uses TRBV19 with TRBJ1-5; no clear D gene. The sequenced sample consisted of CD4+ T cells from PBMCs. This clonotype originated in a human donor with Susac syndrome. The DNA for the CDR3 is TGTGCCAGTAGTATCCCCGCTCTGGTAGACAATCAGCCCCAGCATTTT. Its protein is CASSIPALVDNQPQHF.